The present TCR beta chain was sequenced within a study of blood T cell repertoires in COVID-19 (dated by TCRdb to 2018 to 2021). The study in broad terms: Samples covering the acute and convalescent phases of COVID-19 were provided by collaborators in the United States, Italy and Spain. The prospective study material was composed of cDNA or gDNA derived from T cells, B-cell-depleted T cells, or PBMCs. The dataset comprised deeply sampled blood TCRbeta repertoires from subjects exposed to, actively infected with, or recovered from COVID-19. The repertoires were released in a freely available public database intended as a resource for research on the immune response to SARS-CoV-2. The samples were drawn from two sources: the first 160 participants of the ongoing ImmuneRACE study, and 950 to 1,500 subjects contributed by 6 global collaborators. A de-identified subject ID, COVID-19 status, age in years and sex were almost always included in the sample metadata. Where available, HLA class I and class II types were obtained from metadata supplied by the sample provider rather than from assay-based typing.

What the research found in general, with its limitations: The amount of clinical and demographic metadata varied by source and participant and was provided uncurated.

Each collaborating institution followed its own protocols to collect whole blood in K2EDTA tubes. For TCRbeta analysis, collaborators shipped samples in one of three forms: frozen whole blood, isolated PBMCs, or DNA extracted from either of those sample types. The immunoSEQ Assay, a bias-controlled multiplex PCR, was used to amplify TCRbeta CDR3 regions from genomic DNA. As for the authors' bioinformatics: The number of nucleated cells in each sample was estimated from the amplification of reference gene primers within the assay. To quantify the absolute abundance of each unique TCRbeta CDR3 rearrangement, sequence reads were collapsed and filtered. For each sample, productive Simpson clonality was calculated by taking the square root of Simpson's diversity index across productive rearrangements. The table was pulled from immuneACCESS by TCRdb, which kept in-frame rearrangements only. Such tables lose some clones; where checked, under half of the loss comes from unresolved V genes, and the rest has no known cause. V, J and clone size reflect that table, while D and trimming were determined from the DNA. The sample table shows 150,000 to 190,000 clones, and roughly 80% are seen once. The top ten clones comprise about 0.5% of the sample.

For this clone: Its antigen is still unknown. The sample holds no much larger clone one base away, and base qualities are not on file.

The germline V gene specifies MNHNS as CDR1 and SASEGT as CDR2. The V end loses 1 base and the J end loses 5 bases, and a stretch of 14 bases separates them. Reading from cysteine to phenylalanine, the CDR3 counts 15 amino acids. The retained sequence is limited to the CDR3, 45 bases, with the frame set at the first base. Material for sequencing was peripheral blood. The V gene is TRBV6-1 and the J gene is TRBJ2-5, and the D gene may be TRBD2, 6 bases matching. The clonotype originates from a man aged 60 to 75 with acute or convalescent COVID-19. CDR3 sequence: CASSEVSSEFETQYF. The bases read TGTGCCAGCAGTGAAGTGTCTAGCGAATTTGAGACCCAGTACTTC.